The 21 T cell receptor beta chains in this list originate from one sample, sequenced in a study of CXCR3-negative and CXCR3-positive naive CD8 T cells. The libraries of TRB cDNA were prepared using 5' RACE with UMI labels. Reprocessing the 5' RACE reads, TCRdb reports a single entry for every CDR3 protein and omits DNA. The sample table includes approximately 100,000 distinct CDR3 sequences. These receptors' antigens are unknown. Whole-study results and caveats: TRB CDR3 hydrophobicity was greater in CXCR3-positive naive cells than in CXCR3-negative naive cells.

Sequencing was done on a sample of naive CXCR3+ CD8+ T cells from blood. Subset here: CD45RO-CCR7+CD27+CD95- naive CD8+ T cells expressing CXCR3 (TNR3+). The receptors were sampled from a human donor in good health. Some clones in this sample may be carry-over from other donors' samples.

This CDR3 reads CASSLAGRAHSYNEQFF. The chain is built from TRBV7-2 and TRBJ2-1; TCRdb's D call of TRBD1 is untestable without DNA. CDR1 is SGHTA and CDR2 is FQGNSA in the germline V gene. The CDR3 extends over 17 amino acids.

The V and J genes are TRBV29-1 and TRBJ2-1. The V gene's germline CDR1 is SQVTM and CDR2 ANQGSEA. The CDR3 covers 14 residues. CDR3 sequence reads: CSVGGGQTYNEQFF.

The chain uses TRBV25-1 and TRBJ2-7. There are 14 residues in the CDR3. CDR1 and CDR2 (germline): MGHDK, SYGVNS. The CDR3 region is CASSEYVDSYEQYF.

V is TRBV7-9 and J is TRBJ1-6; TCRdb's D call, TRBD1, is unchecked because there is no DNA. The germline V gene has CDR1 SEHNR and CDR2 FQNEAQ (reference sequence). This CDR3 contains 16 residues. CDR3 amino acids: CASSSQGAEYNSPLHF.

The rearrangement joins TRBV27 to TRBJ2-2. CDR3 length equals 13 residues. CDR1 and CDR2 from the germline V gene are MNHEY and SMNVEV (reference sequence). CDR3 in amino acids: CASSLSVPGELFF.

The V gene is TRBV7-3, the J gene TRBJ1-1; the D call from TCRdb, TRBD1, cannot be confirmed without DNA. This CDR3 has 13 residues. Germline loops: CDR1 SGHTA, CDR2 FQGTGA. CDR3 sequence: CASSGQGGTEAFF. The full variable domain, completed using reference TRBV7-3 and TRBJ1-1, is GAGVSQTPSNKVTEKGKYVELRCDPISGHTALYWYRQSLGQGPEFLIYFQGTGAADDSGLPNDRFFAVRPEGSVSTLKIQRTERGDSAVYLCASSGQGGTEAFFGQGTRLTVV.

The rearrangement uses TRBV18 and TRBJ1-1; TCRdb gives TRBD1 as the D gene, but with no DNA this cannot be confirmed. Germline CDR1 is KGHSH and CDR2 is LQKENI. The CDR3 is 13 residues long. CDR3 protein: CASFQTGDTEAFF.

This chain uses TRBV6-6 with TRBJ2-7; TCRdb selects TRBD1, and the lack of DNA leaves this call unchecked. The germline gives CDR1 MNHNY, CDR2 SVGAGI (reference sequence). The CDR3 consists of 14 residues. CDR3 protein: CASSNRDTNYEQYF.

The chain recombines TRBV27 with TRBJ2-1. Germline V lookup: CDR1 MNHEY, CDR2 SMNVEV (reference sequence). The CDR3 loop spans 14 amino acids. CDR3 protein: CASSLAFSYNEQFF.

This sequence joins TRBV29-1 and TRBJ2-2. The length of the CDR3 is 12 residues. Germline CDR1 is SQVTM and CDR2 is ANQGSEA. The CDR3 here is CSVTLDPGELFF.

The gene calls are TRBV20-1 and TRBJ2-3; TCRdb outputs TRBD2, but without DNA this stays unchecked. This CDR3 has 15 amino acids. Per germline, CDR1 DFQATT and CDR2 SNEGSKA (reference sequence). This chain's CDR3 is CSAGGTSGGTDTQYF.

This chain links TRBV7-8 with TRBJ1-2; as DNA is missing, the TRBD1 call by TCRdb cannot be tested. The CDR3 consists of 14 residues. Germline V lookup: CDR1 SGHVS, CDR2 FQNEAQ. CDR3: CASSPFGDSYGYTF.

V gene TRBV29-1 combines with J gene TRBJ2-3; TCRdb selects TRBD1, and the lack of DNA leaves this call unchecked. The CDR3 contains 13 residues. The germline V gene has CDR1 SQVTM and CDR2 ANQGSEA. The chain's CDR3 is CSAPDTNTDTQYF.

This chain joins TRBV10-1 and TRBJ2-7; TCRdb's D call, TRBD2, is unchecked because there is no DNA. Germline-derived CDR1 and CDR2 are WNHNN and SYGVQD (reference sequence). The CDR3 length is 16 residues. The CDR3 sequence: CAILGTSGSSSYEQYF.

CDR3 region: CASSLLWDGEQFF. This chain connects TRBV7-3 to TRBJ2-1; TCRdb indicates TRBD2, and absent DNA this call remains unverified. There are 13 residues in the CDR3. CDR1 and CDR2 (germline): SGHTA, FQGTGA.

V gene TRBV28 combines with J gene TRBJ2-7; TCRdb calls TRBD1, which cannot be checked without DNA. Germline lookup yields CDR1 MDHEN and CDR2 SYDVKM. The CDR3 sequence is 14 residues long. CDR3 in amino acids: CASTPGTGTYEQYF. The full variable domain, in which reference TRBV28 and TRBJ2-7 provide the parts outside the CDR3, is DVKVTQSSRYLVKRTGEKVFLECVQDMDHENMFWYRQDPGLGLRLIYFSYDVKMKEKGDIPEGYSVSREKKERFSLILESASTNQTSMYLCASTPGTGTYEQYFGPGTRLTVT.

V gene TRBV29-1 combines with J gene TRBJ2-7; TCRdb proposes TRBD1, but this gene call is untestable without DNA. The CDR3 consists of 15 residues. The V gene's germline CDR1 is SQVTM and CDR2 ANQGSEA. CDR3 sequence: CSVERVGTGLDEQYF.

This rearrangement joins TRBV5-1 to TRBJ1-1; TCRdb's D call of TRBD1 is untestable without DNA. The CDR3 extends over 14 amino acids. Germline CDR1 SGHRS, CDR2 YFSETQ. The CDR3 spells CASSDGQGDTEAFF.

The chain employs TRBV20-1 and TRBJ2-7. The length of the CDR3 is 13 residues. Per germline, CDR1 DFQATT and CDR2 SNEGSKA (reference sequence). The CDR3 protein is CSVRLANSYEQYF.

The V and J genes are TRBV20-1 and TRBJ1-6. Germline V gene sequence: CDR1 DFQATT, CDR2 SNEGSKA (reference sequence). The length of the CDR3 is 16 residues. This chain's CDR3 is CSARDYHDTYNSPLHF.

This chain joins TRBV11-2 and TRBJ2-1; the TCRdb call, TRBD1, lacks DNA for checking. The CDR3 sequence is 12 residues long. The germline CDR1 and CDR2 sequences are SGHAT and FQNNGV. The CDR3 protein is CASSPGLNEQFF.